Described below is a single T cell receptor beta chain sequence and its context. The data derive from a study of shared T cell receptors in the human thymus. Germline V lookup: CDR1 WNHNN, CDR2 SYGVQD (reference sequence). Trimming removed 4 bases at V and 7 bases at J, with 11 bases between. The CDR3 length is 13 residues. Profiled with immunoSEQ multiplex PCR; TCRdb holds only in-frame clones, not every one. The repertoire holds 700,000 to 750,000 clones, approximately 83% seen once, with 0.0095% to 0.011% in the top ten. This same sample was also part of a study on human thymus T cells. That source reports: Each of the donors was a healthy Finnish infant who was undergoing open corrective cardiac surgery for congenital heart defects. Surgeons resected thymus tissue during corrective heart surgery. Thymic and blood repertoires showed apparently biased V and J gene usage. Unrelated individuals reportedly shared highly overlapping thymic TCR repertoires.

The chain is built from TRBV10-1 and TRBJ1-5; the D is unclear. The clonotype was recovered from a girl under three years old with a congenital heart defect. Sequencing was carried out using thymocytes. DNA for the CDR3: TGCGCCAGCAGTGGATCGGCAGGCCAGCCCCAGCATTTT. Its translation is CASSGSAGQPQHF.